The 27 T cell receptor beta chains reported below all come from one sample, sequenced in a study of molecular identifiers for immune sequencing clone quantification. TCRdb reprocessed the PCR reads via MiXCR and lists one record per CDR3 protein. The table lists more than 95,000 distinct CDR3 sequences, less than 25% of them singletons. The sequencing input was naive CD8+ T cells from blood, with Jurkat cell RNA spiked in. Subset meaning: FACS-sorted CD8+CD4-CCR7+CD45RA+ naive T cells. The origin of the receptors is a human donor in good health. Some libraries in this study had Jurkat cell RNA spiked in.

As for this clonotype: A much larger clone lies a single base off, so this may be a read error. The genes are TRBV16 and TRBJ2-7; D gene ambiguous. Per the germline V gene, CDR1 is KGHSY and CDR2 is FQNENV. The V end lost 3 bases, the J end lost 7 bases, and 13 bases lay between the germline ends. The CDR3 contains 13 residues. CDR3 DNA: TGTGCCAGCAGCCATCTGGCAGGTTGGGAGCAGTACTTC. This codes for CASSHLAGWEQYF.

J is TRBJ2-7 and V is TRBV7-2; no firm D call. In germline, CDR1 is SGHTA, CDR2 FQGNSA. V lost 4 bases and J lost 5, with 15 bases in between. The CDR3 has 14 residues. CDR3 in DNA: TGTGCCAGCAGCTCCGGGCCCCTGGGCAACGAGCAGTACTTC. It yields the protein CASSSGPLGNEQYF.

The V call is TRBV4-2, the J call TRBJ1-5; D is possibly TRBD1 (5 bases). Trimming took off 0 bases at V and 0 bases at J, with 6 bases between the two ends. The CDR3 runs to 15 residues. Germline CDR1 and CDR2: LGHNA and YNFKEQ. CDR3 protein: CASSQDQGSNQPQHF. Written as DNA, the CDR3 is TGTGCCAGCAGCCAAGATCAGGGTAGCAATCAGCCCCAGCATTTT.

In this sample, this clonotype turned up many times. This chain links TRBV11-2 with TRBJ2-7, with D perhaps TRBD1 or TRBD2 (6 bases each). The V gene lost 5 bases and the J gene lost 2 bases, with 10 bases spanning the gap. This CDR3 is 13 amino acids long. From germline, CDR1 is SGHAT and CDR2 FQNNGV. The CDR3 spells CASSVRGPYEQYF. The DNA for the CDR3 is TGTGCCAGCAGCGTACGGGGGCCCTACGAGCAGTACTTC.

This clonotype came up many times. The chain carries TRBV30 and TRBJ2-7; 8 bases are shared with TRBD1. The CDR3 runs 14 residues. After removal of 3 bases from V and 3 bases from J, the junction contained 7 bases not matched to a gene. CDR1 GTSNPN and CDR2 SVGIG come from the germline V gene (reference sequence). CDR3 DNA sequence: TGTGCCTGGAGCGCCGGGACAGGCTACTACGAGCAGTACTTC. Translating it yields CAWSAGTGYYEQYF.

The CDR3 DNA is TGTGCCAGTAGTATACGGGGGACAGGGGTTTACGAGCAGTACTTC. This sequence encodes CASSIRGTGVYEQYF. The chain employs TRBV19 and TRBJ2-7; 10 bases match TRBD1. V dropped 2 bases and J dropped 4; count of bases not matched to a gene: 5. This CDR3 region has 15 residues. Germline V gene data show CDR1 as LNHDA and CDR2 as SQIVND (reference sequence).

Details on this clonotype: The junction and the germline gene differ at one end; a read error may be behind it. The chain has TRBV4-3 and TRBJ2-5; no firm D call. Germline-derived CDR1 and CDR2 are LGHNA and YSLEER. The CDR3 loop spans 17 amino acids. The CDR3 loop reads CARSQEDGGRSQETQYF. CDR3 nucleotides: TGCGCCAGGAGCCAAGAAGACGGCGGTAGGAGTCAAGAGACCCAGTACTTC.

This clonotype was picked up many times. CDR3 loop: CASSHESTLGGEAFF. CDR3 sequence (DNA): TGCGCCAGCAGCCATGAATCAACGTTAGGGGGTGAAGCTTTCTTT. This chain uses TRBV4-1 with TRBJ1-1; a weak D match, TRBD1 (6 bases). V was shortened by 3 bases and J by 7 bases, with 18 bases between the two germline ends. The CDR3 totals 15 residues. Germline CDR1 is MGHRA and CDR2 is YSYEKL.

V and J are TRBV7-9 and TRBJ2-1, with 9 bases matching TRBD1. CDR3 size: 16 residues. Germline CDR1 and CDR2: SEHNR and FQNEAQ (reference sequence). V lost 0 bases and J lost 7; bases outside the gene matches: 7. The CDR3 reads CASSLAPGQGMNEQFF. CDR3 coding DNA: TGTGCCAGCAGCTTAGCTCCGGGACAGGGCATGAATGAGCAGTTCTTC. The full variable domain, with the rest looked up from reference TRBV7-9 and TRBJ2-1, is DTGVSQNPRHKITKRGQNVTFRCDPISEHNRLYWYRQTLGQGPEFLTYFQNEAQLEKSRLLSDRFSAERPKGSFSTLEIQRTEQGDSAMYLCASSLAPGQGMNEQFFGPGTRLTVL.

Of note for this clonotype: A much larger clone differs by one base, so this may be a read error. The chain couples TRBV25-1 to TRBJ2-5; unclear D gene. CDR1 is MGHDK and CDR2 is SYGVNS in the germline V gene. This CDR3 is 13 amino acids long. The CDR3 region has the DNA TGTGCCAGCAGTGGATGGGGATTTGAGACCCAGTGCTTC. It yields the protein CASSGWGFETQCF.

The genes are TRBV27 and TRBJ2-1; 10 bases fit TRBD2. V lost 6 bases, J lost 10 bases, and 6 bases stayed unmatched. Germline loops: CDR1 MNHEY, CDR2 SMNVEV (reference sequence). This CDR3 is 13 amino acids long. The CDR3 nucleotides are TGTGCCAGCAGAAGGTCGGGACTAGCGGAGCAGTTCTTC. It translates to CASRRSGLAEQFF.

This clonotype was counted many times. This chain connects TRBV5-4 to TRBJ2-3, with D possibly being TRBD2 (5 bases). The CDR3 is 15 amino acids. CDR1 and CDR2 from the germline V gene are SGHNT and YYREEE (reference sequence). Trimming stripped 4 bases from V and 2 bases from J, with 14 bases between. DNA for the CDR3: TGTGCCAGCAGCGCCAGCGGATCTCCCACAGATACGCAGTATTTT. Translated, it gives CASSASGSPTDTQYF.

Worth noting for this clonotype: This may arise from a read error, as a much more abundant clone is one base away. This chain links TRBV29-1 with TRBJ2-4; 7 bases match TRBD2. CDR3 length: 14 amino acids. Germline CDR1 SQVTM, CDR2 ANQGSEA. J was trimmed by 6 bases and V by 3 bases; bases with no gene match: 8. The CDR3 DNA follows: TGCAGCGTTGAGGCGGTGGGCGGGGGAAACATTCAGTACTTC. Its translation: CSVEAVGGGNIQYF.

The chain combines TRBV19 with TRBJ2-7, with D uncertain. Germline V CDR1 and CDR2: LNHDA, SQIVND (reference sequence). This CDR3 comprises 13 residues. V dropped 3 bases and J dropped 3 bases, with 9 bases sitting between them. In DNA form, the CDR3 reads TGTGCCAGTAGTATCGGTGAAGGCTACGAGCAGTACTTC. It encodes CASSIGEGYEQYF.

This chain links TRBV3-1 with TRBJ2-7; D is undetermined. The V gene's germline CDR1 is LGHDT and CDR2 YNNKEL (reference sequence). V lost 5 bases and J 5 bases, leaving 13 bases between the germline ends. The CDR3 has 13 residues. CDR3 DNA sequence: TGTGCCAGCAGCTATGGCACTTTGGACGAGCAGTACTTC. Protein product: CASSYGTLDEQYF.

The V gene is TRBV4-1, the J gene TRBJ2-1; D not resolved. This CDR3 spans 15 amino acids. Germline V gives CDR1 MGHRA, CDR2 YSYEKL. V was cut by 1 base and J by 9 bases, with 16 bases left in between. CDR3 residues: CASSQGTSRPGEQFF. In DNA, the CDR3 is TGCGCCAGCAGCCAAGGTACGAGCCGTCCGGGTGAGCAGTTCTTC.

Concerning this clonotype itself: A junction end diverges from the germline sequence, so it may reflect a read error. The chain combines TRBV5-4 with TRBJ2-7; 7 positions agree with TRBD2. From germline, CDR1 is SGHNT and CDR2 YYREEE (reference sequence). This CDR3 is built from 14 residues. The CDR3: CASSGTGGAYGQCF. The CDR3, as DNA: TGTGCCAGCAGCGGGACGGGGGGTGCCTACGGGCAGTGCTTC.

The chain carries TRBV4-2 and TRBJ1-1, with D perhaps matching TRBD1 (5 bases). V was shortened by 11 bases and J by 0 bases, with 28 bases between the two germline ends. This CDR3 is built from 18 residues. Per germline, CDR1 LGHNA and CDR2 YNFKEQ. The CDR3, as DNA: TGTGCCCGCAACCAAGATCAATACCAGGGAAGGATGAACACTGAAGCTTTCTTT. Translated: CARNQDQYQGRMNTEAFF.

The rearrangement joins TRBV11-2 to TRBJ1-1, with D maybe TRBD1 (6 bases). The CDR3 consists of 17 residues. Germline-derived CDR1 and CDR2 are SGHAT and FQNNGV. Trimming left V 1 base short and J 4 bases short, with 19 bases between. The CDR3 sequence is CASSLGAGALPSTEAFF. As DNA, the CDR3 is TGTGCCAGCAGCTTAGGGGCAGGGGCCCTCCCCAGCACTGAAGCTTTCTTT.

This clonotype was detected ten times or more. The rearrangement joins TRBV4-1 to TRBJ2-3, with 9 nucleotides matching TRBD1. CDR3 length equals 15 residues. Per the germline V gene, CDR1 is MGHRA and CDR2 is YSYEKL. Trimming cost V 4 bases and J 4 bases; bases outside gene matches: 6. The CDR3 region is CASSPGQGRSDTQYF. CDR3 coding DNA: TGCGCCAGCAGCCCGGGACAGGGAAGGTCAGATACGCAGTATTTT.

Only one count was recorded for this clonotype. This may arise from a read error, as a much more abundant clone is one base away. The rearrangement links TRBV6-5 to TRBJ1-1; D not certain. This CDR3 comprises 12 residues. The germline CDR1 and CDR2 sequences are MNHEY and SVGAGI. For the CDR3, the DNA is TGTGCCAGCAGTTACGTCGGCGCCGAAGCTTACTTT. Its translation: CASSYVGAEAYF.

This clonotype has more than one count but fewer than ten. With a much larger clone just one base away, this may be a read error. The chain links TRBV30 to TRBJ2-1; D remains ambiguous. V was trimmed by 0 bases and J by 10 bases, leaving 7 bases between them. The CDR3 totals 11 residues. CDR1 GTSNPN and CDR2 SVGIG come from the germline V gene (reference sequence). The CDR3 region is CAWSVVPEQFF. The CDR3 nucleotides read TGTGCCTGGAGTGTAGTGCCCGAGCAGTTCTTC. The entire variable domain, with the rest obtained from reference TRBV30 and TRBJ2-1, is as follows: SQTIHQWPATLVQPVGSPLSLECTVEGTSNPNLYWYRQAAGRGLQLLFYSVGIGQISSEVPQNLSASRPQDRQFILSSKKLLLSDSGFYLCAWSVVPEQFFGPGTRLTVL.

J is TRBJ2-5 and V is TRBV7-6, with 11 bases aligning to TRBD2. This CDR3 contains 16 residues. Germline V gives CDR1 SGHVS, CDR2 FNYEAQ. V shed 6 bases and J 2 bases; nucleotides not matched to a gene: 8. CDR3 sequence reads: CASSSELAGEQETQYF. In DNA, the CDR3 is TGTGCCAGCAGTTCGGAACTAGCGGGGGAACAAGAGACCCAGTACTTC.

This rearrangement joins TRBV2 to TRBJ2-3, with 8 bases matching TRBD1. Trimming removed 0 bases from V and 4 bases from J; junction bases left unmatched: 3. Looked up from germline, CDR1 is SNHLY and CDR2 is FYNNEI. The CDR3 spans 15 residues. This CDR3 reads CASSEADRAADTQYF. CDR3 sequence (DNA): TGTGCCAGCAGTGAAGCGGACAGGGCCGCAGATACGCAGTATTTT.

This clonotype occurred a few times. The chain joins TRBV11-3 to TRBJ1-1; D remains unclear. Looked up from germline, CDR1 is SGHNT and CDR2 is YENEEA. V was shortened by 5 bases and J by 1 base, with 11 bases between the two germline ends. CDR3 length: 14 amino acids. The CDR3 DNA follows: TGTGCCAGCAGCGGTGGCGAGGGGAACACTGAAGCTTTCTTT. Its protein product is CASSGGEGNTEAFF.

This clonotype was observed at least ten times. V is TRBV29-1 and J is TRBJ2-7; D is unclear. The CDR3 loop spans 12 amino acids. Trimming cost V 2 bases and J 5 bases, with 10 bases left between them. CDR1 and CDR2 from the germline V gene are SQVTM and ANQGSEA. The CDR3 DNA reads TGCAGCGTTGAAAACCTACGAAACGAGCAGTACTTC. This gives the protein CSVENLRNEQYF.

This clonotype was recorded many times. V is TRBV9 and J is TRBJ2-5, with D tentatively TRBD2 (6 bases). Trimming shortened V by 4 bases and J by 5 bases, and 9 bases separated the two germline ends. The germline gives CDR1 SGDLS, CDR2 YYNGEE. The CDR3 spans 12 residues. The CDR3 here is CASSPAGETQYF. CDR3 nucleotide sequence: TGTGCCAGCAGCCCGGCGGGGGAGACCCAGTACTTC. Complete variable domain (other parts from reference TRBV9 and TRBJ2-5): DSGVTQTPKHLITATGQRVTLRCSPRSGDLSVYWYQQSLDQGLQFLIQYYNGEERAKGNILERFSAQQFPDLHSELNLSSLELGDSALYFCASSPAGETQYFGPGTRLLVL.